The 2 T cell receptor beta chains listed next were all sequenced from one sample in a study of molecular identifiers for immune sequencing clone quantification. TCRdb passed the PCR reads through MiXCR, listing each CDR3 protein once. The sample lists 350,000 or so distinct CDR3 sequences, 20% to 25% occurring once. Sequencing used naive CD8+ T cells from blood, with Jurkat cell RNA spiked in. Subset here: FACS-sorted CD8+CD4-CCR7+CD45RA+ naive T cells. The source of these receptors is a human donor in good health. Some libraries in this study had Jurkat cell RNA spiked in.

The chain carries TRBV27 and TRBJ2-5, with 11 bases aligning to TRBD2. V trimming: 4 bases; J trimming: 3 bases; junction bases outside the gene matches: 4. CDR3 size: 15 residues. The germline CDR1 and CDR2 sequences are MNHEY and SMNVEV (reference sequence). The chain's CDR3 is CASSYLGLAEETQYF. CDR3 DNA: TGTGCCAGCAGTTACTTGGGACTAGCGGAAGAGACCCAGTACTTC.

The chain employs TRBV7-9 and TRBJ2-5; D might be TRBD2 (5 bases). Trimming cost V 4 bases and J 5 bases, with 20 bases left between them. CDR3 length equals 16 residues. The V gene's germline CDR1 is SEHNR and CDR2 FQNEAQ (reference sequence). DNA of the CDR3: TGTGCCAGCAGCTCCTTCGGACTGCCGACCCCGGAGACCCAGTACTTC. Translation: CASSSFGLPTPETQYF.